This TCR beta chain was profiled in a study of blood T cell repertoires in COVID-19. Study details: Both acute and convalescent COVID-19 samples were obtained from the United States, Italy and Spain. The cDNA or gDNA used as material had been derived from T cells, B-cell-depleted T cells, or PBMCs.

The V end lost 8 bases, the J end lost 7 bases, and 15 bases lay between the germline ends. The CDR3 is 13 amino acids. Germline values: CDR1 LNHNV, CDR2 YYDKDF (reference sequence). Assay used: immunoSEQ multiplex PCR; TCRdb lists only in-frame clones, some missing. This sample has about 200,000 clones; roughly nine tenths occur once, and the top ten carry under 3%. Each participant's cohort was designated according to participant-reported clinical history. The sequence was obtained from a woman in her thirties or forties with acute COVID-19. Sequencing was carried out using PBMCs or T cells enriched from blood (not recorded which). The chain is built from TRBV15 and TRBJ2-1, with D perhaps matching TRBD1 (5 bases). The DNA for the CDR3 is TGTGCCACCCGCCAAGACAGCTGGAATGAGCAGTTCTTC. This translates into CATRQDSWNEQFF.